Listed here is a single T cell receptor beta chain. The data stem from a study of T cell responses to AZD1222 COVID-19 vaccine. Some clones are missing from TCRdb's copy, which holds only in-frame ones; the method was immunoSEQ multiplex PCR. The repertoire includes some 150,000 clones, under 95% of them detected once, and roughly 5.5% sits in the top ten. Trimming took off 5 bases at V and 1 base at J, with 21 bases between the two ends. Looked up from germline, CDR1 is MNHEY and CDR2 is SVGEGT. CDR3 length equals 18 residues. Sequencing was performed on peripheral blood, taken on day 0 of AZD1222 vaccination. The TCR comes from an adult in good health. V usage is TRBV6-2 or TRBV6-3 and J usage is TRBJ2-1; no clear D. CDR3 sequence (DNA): TGTGCCAGCAGTGACCTTTTAGTGCGCGGATCTTCCTACAATGAGCAGTTCTTC. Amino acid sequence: CASSDLLVRGSSYNEQFF.